This record looks at one T cell receptor beta chain sequence and its context. Full-length variable regions came from constant-region reverse primers plus semi-nested Nested Universal Primer A PCR. Each CDR3 protein is one row after TCRdb ran MiXCR on the 5' RACE reads. This table holds 40,000 to 65,000 distinct CDR3 sequences, around 25% found once. The V end was cut by 6 bases, the J end by 0 bases, with 12 bases between. This CDR3 is 15 amino acids long. Germline CDR1 and CDR2: MNHEY and SVGAGI. Sequenced material: tumor-infiltrating naive CD4+ T cells sorted from the breast tumor. Described subset: naive CD4+ T cells, CD4+CD45RA+CD25-. The rearrangement uses TRBV6-5 and TRBJ1-3, with D tentatively TRBD1 (6 bases). This receptor was identified in a female donor with breast cancer. As DNA, the CDR3 is TGTGCCAGCAGCCCGACAGGAAACTCTGGAAACACCATATATTTT. It yields the protein CASSPTGNSGNTIYF.